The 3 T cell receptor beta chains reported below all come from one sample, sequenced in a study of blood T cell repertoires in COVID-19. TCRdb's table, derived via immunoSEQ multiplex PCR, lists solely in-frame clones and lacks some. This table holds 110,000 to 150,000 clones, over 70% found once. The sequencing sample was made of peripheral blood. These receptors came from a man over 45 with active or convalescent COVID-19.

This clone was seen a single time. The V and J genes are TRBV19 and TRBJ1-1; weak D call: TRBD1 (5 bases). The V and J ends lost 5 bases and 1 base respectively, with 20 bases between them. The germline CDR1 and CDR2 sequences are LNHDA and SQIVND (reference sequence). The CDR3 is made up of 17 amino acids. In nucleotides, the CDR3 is TGTGCCAGTAGTTCCCGACAGATCCTAGGTGGGAACACTGAAGCTTTCTTT. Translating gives CASSSRQILGGNTEAFF.

The CDR3 is CASSSGLAGVSYEQYF. CDR3 in DNA: TGTGCCAGCAGCTCGGGACTAGCGGGGGTATCCTACGAGCAGTACTTC. This chain connects TRBV5-4 to TRBJ2-7, with 14 bases lining up with TRBD2. The J segment lost 1 base and the V segment lost 3 bases, leaving 3 bases of the junction unmatched. The germline gives CDR1 SGHNT, CDR2 YYREEE (reference sequence). This CDR3 is built from 16 residues.

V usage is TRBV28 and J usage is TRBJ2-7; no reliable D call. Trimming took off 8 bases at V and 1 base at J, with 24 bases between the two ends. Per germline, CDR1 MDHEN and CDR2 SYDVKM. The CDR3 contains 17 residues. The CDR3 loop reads CASRHTHIRSLSYEQYF. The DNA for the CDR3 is TGTGCCAGCCGTCACACCCATATCCGTTCCCTTTCCTACGAGCAGTACTTC.